The T cell receptor (beta chain) under discussion was sequenced for a study of control samples from healthy donors and cancer patients (dated by TCRdb to 2018 to 2020). V drops 3 bases and J drops 0 bases, leaving 13 bases in between. The CDR3 runs 16 residues from the cysteine to the phenylalanine. Only the CDR3 DNA is retained, 48 bases long and in frame from the first base. The germline V gene (reference sequence) yields LGHDT for CDR1 and YNNKEL for CDR2. Details on this clone: Its antigen specificity is not known. No per-base quality is available; no much larger clone lies one base away.

Library preparation employed the immunoSEQ multiplex PCR assay. What TCRdb holds here is the immuneACCESS table cut down to in-frame rearrangements. Part of the clones is not present; checked against another copy, under half of the missing clones reflect an unresolved V gene, and the others are unexplained. The sample table contains approximately 150,000 clones; only one count was recorded for 90% to 95% of them. The ten largest clones capture roughly 5.5% of the sample. The sequencing sample was made of blood. The sequence was obtained from a man between 18 and 35 years old in good health. The receptor chain draws on TRBV3-1 (or the pseudogene TRBV3-2) and TRBJ2-3; a confident D gene designation cannot be given. The DNA sequence is as follows: TGTGCCAGCAGCCAGCCCTTAGAACATAGCACAGATACGCAGTATTTT. Protein translation: CASSQPLEHSTDTQYF.